The clone carrying this T cell receptor beta chain has ten or more counts. What it binds is unknown. At one end, the junction sequence differs from germline, possibly due to a read error. These data belong to a study of T cell repertoires in cytomegalovirus infection. Study at large: Both a matching HLA type and CMV infection were indicated by public TCR beta signatures. Notes on the study in general: In two of eight donors, the top clonotype was HLA-C-restricted CMV-specific. Summed public TCR beta family frequency identified CMV carriers bearing the relevant HLA.

TCRdb analysed the reads with MiXCR anew, one entry per CDR3 protein. In the table there are some 220,000 distinct CDR3 sequences, 6.5% of which are singletons. CDR3 length: 14 residues. In germline, CDR1 is MNHEY, CDR2 SVGAGI. The sequence derives from a human donor in good health (CMV status not recorded). Some clones in this sample may be carry-over from other donors' samples. The sequenced sample consisted of PBMCs. V and J are TRBV6-5 and TRBJ2-7; possibly TRBD2 for D (5 bases). The CDR3 sequence: CASSYGGASSEQYF. For the CDR3, the DNA is TGTGCCAGCAGTTACGGAGGTGCTTCCTCCGAGCAGTACTTC.